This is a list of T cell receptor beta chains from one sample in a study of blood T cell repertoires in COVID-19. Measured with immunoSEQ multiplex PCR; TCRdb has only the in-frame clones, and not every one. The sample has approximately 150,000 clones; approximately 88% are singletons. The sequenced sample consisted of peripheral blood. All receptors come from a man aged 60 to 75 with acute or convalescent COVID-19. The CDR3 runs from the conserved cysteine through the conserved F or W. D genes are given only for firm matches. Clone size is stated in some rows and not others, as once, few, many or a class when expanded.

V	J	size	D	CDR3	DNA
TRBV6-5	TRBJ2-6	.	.	CASSSDRFGANVLTF	TGTGCCAGCAGTTCTGACAGGTTTGGGGCCAACGTCCTGACTTTC
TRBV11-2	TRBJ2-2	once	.	CASTLRTANTGELFF	TGTGCCAGCACCTTAAGAACAGCGAACACCGGGGAGCTGTTTTTT
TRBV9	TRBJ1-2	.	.	CASSVSGQLTGGYTF	TGTGCCAGCAGCGTTTCGGGACAACTCACGGGGGGCTACACCTTC
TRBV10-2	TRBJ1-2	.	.	CASSSRGGPVKGYTF	TGCGCCAGCAGCTCACGGGGGGGACCGGTTAAAGGCTACACCTTC
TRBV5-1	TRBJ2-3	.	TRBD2	CASESGTRSTDTQYF	TGCGCCAGCGAATCCGGGACTAGGAGCACAGATACGCAGTATTTT
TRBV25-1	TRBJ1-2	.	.	CASSDRADGYTF	TGTGCCAGCAGTGACAGGGCTGATGGCTACACCTTC
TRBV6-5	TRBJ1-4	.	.	CASSYSGATPELFF	TGTGCCAGCAGTTACTCTGGGGCAACACCGGAACTGTTTTTT
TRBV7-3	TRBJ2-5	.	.	CASSLNSQETQYF	TGTGCCAGCAGCTTAAACAGCCAAGAGACCCAGTACTTC
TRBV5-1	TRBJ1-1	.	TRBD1	CASSPGTGGYESMNTEAFF	TGCGCCAGCAGCCCGGGGACAGGGGGCTATGAGAGTATGAACACTGAAGCTTTCTTT
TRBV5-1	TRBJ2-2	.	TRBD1	CASSLTGVAGELFF	TGCGCCAGCAGCTTGACAGGGGTCGCCGGGGAGCTGTTTTTT
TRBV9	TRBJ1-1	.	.	CASSVGAGRATEAFF	TGTGCCAGCAGCGTAGGGGCAGGGAGGGCCACTGAAGCTTTCTTT
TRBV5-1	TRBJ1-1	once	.	CASSVPQGNTEAFF	TGCGCCAGCAGCGTTCCCCAGGGGAACACTGAAGCTTTCTTT
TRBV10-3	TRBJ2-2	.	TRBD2	CAIRPGTSGTGELFF	TGTGCCATCAGACCCGGGACTAGCGGCACCGGGGAGCTGTTTTTT
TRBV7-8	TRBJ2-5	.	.	CASSLGLGSAETQYF	TGTGCCAGCAGCTTAGGTCTCGGGAGCGCAGAGACCCAGTACTTC
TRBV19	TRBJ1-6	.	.	CASRLFMDSPLHF	TGTGCCAGTAGACTTTTTATGGATTCACCCCTCCACTTT
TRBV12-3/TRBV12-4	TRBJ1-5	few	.	CASSFSLQPQHF	TGTGCCAGCAGTTTTTCCCTTCAGCCCCAGCATTTT
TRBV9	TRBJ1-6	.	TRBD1	CASSQGAQASPLHF	TGTGCCAGCAGCCAGGGGGCGCAGGCTTCACCCCTCCACTTT
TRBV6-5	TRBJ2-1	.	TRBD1	CVAGGWAYNEQFF	TGTGTCGCAGGGGGTTGGGCCTACAATGAGCAGTTCTTC
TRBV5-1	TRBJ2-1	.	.	CASSFGAHPASYNEQFF	TGCGCCAGCAGCTTTGGGGCACACCCGGCCTCCTACAATGAGCAGTTCTTC
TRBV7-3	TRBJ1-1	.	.	CASSSRGLTEAFF	TGTGCCAGCAGCTCCCGGGGGTTGACTGAAGCTTTCTTT
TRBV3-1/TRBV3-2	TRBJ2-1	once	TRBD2	CASSHKAGLAGVLSYNEQFF	TGTGCCAGCAGCCATAAGGCTGGACTAGCGGGGGTTCTTTCCTACAATGAGCAGTTCTTC
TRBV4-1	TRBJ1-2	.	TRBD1	CASSLQGALIGDGYTF	TGCGCCAGCAGCCTGCAGGGGGCTCTTATAGGGGATGGCTACACCTTC
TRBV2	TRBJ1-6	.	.	CASSELIGVFSPLHF	TGTGCCAGCAGTGAATTAATCGGGGTATTTTCACCCCTCCACTTT
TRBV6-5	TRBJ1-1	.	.	CASTPAVMNTEAFF	TGTGCCAGCACCCCAGCGGTCATGAACACTGAAGCTTTCTTT
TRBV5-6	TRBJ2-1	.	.	CASSLTGRPYNEQFF	TGTGCCAGCAGCTTAACAGGGCGCCCCTACAATGAGCAGTTCTTC
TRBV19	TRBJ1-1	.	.	CASSMAPGPEAFF	TGTGCCAGTAGTATGGCCCCAGGGCCGGAAGCTTTCTTT
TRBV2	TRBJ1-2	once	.	CASSGAGYGYTF	TGTGCCAGCAGTGGGGCAGGCTATGGCTACACCTTC
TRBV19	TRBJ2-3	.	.	CASSSQGARTQYF	TGTGCCAGTAGTAGCCAAGGGGCTAGAACGCAGTATTTT
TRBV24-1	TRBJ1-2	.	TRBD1	CATSDPRQGDGYTF	TGTGCCACCAGTGATCCCAGACAGGGTGATGGCTACACCTTC
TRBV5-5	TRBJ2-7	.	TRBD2	CASSLSLADLNEQYF	TGTGCCAGCAGCTTATCCCTAGCGGATCTCAACGAGCAGTACTTC
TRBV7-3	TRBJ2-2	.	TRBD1	CASSTLPGQAYTGELFF	TGTGCCAGCAGCACACTACCGGGACAGGCATACACCGGGGAGCTGTTTTTT
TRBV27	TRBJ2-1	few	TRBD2	CASSLGRGRSYNEQFF	TGTGCCAGCAGTTTAGGGCGCGGGAGGTCCTACAATGAGCAGTTCTTC
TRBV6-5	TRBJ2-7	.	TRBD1	CASSNSGGGYEQYF	TGTGCCAGCAGCAACTCAGGGGGCGGCTACGAGCAGTACTTC
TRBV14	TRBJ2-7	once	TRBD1	CASSSSPGQGSYEQYF	TGTGCCAGCAGCTCCTCGCCGGGACAGGGCTCCTACGAGCAGTACTTC
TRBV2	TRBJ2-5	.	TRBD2	CASSQAGGFQETQYF	TGTGCCAGCAGCCAAGCGGGGGGATTCCAAGAGACCCAGTACTTC
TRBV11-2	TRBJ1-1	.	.	CASSLPGQTEAFF	TGTGCCAGCAGCTTGCCGGGTCAAACTGAAGCTTTCTTT
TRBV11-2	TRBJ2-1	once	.	CASSLDWAGYNEQFF	TGTGCCAGCAGCTTAGATTGGGCGGGTTACAATGAGCAGTTCTTC
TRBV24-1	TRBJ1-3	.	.	CATSDFVGRTIYF	TGTGCCACCAGTGACTTCGTGGGGCGCACCATATATTTT
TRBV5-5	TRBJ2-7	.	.	CASSLGGAGHEQYF	TGTGCCAGCAGCTTAGGGGGGGCTGGCCACGAGCAGTACTTC
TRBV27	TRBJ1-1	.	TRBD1	CASSLYGTGGTEAFF	TGTGCCAGCAGTTTATATGGGACAGGGGGAACTGAAGCTTTCTTT
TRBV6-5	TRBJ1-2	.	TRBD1	CASSSSGTGGNGYTF	TGTGCCAGCAGTTCCTCCGGGACAGGGGGCAATGGCTACACCTTC
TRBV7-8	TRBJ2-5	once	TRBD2	CASSLYGGSSKTQYF	TGTGCCAGCAGCTTATATGGCGGGAGTTCGAAGACCCAGTACTTC
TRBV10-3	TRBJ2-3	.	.	CAISGWTATSTDTQYF	TGTGCCATCAGCGGTTGGACAGCAACTAGCACAGATACGCAGTATTTT
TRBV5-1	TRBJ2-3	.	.	CASSLTGTDTQYF	TGCGCCAGCAGCCTGACAGGAACAGATACGCAGTATTTT
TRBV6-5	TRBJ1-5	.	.	CASSYGQGGNQPQHF	TGTGCCAGCAGTTACGGTCAGGGTGGCAATCAGCCCCAGCATTTT
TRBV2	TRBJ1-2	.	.	CASSADSYGYTF	TGTGCCAGCAGTGCCGACAGTTATGGCTACACCTTC
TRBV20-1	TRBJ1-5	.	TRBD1	CSASRTGESQHF	TGCAGTGCTAGTCGGACAGGGGAGTCCCAGCATTTT
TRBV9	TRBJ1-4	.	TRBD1	CASSSEGGQVNEKLFF	TGTGCCAGCAGCTCCGAGGGGGGACAGGTTAATGAAAAACTGTTTTTT
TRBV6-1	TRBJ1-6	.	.	CASSELSGDNSPLHF	TGTGCCAGCAGTGAACTTTCAGGGGATAATTCACCCCTCCACTTT
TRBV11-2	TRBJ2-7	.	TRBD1	CASSLAMVGTGYSVEQYF	TGTGCCAGCAGCTTAGCGATGGTGGGGACAGGGTATTCGGTCGAGCAGTACTTC
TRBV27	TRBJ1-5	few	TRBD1	CASGQGIGNQPQHF	TGTGCCAGCGGACAGGGGATTGGGAATCAGCCCCAGCATTTT
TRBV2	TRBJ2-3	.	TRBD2	CASSDPSGGARTDTQYF	TGTGCCAGCAGTGACCCTAGCGGGGGGGCGCGCACAGATACGCAGTATTTT
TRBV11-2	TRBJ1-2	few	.	CASSLDTVGGGHGYTF	TGTGCCAGCAGCTTAGATACGGTCGGGGGGGGCCATGGCTACACCTTC
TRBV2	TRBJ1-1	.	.	CASSARGAEAFF	TGTGCCAGCAGTGCCAGGGGTGCTGAAGCTTTCTTT